This TCR beta chain is drawn from a study of cytomegalovirus exposure and HLA in healthy donors (dated by TCRdb to 2015 to 2018). About the investigation overall: In an earlier analysis of some 550 of the donors, roughly 300 Gb of sequence data and roughly 100 million unique TCR beta sequences from about 190 million T cells were reported. An early release covering 550 to 700 HLA-typed donors comprised about 310 gigabases of sequencing data and some 79 million unique TCR sequences. Of the roughly 430 genotyped donors, approximately 80% fell in the genetic ancestry cluster associated with self-reported Caucasian donors. The study aimed to test whether cataloging public T cell receptors could reveal signatures of past pathogen exposure. The study profiled the T cell repertoires of about 640 subjects by immunosequencing and related them to cytomegalovirus serostatus. Besides the first cohort of approximately 670 subjects, a separate validation cohort made up of roughly 120 different subjects was used. To predict cytomegalovirus infection status, the study brought together high-throughput TCR immunosequencing, statistical association of individual TCRs with disease status, and machine learning. To study patterns of TCR occurrence, a later analysis re-analyzed previously published TCR beta repertoires from 700 or so donors and added high-resolution HLA genotyping. In the later analysis, no new phenotypic data were used to find candidate immune exposures; instead, reliance was placed on TCR beta sequences and their occurrence across donors. In an earlier analysis of a few hundred of the donors, high-throughput TCR beta sequencing was used to judge whether each TCR beta V gene segment behaved as functional or pseudogenic. Donor age, sex, ethnicity and CMV serostatus were compiled alongside the repertoire data. In a later genetic analysis, genome-wide SNP genotypes for about 65% of the 666 donors were used, and that subset was treated as a discovery cohort. All discovery cohort repertoires had been generated using a single sequencing platform. HLA typing covered class I and class II loci at four-digit resolution. Typing coverage varied by locus: about 620-630 donors for A, B, C, DRB1 and DQB1; roughly 500 for DQA1; approximately 610 for DPA1; 400 to 480 for DPB1. Because of strong linkage in the cohort, five DR-DQ haplotypes were treated as single units for association and clustering. Across around 400 genotyped donors of the cohort, an average of about 240,000 unique TCR beta nucleotide sequences per donor were sequenced, and around 20% of those sequences were non-productive.

Libraries were built with the immunoSEQ multiplex PCR assay. A mixture of 60 forward primers for TCR Vbeta segments and 13 reverse primers for TCR Jbeta segments was used in the multiplex PCR. The CDR3 region of rearranged TCR beta genes was amplified from genomic DNA by a multiplex PCR assay. Amplified TCR beta libraries were sequenced as 87-base-pair reads on the Illumina HiSeq System. The authors' analysis ran thus. A later analysis tallied 80 million to 95 million unique TCR beta chains across the 640 or so repertoires, and 10 million to 11 million of those chains were shared by two or more donors. Raw reads were error-corrected and collapsed into unique sequences by a nearest-neighbor algorithm in which closely related sequences were merged to remove PCR and sequencing errors. V, D and J gene segments were assigned by aligning CDR3 sequences to IMGT reference sequences. For a sequence to be retained, a match of at least six nucleotides to both a V gene segment and a J gene segment was required. Rearrangements were classified as productive when the CDR3 lacked stop codons and remained in frame with V and J, and all other rearrangements were classified as non-productive. Following IMGT convention, CDR3 was defined as the stretch from the second conserved V-encoded cysteine up to the conserved J-encoded phenylalanine. In an earlier analysis of more than 550 of the donors, sequences lacking an unambiguous match to a single V gene segment were excluded. In an earlier analysis of around 600 of the donors, V segments were called functional above 56.7% productive rearrangements and were called segregating when the between-donor standard deviation exceeded 5%. To diagnose cytomegalovirus status from the catalog of TCR beta chain sequences, a statistical classification framework was built. In a later analysis, V and J genes were assigned by comparing TCR nucleotide sequences against IMGT/GENE-DB human TR gene sequences. In a later analysis, CDR3 sequences and most-parsimonious VDJ recombination scenarios were assigned using the TCRdist pipeline. A later analysis defined each TCR beta chain by its CDR3 amino acid sequence plus V-gene family, and excluded reads lacking a unique V-gene family. A later analysis removed several hundred highly shared, low-generation-probability nucleotide sequences to deal with suspected cross-contamination and a sequencing artifact. For each public chain, a later analysis derived a clonal expansion index from normalized ranks of inferred template counts within each repertoire. In a later analysis, generation probabilities were computed with a VDJ recombination model fitted to out-of-frame rearrangements, and the resulting probabilities were checked against IGoR. In a later analysis, TCR-TCR, TCR-HLA and TCR-CMV co-occurrence was scored with hypergeometric tests, and a repertoire-size bias correction was applied to TCR pairs. In a later analysis, false discovery rates were estimated by permuting HLA or CMV assignments 20 times. In a later analysis, co-occurring TCRs were grouped with DBSCAN, and TCRdist sequence similarity was added when clustering was performed within HLA-allele-positive subsets. For co-occurrence clustering, repertoires with fewer than 30,000 or more than 120,000 public chains were excluded, along with four to six repertoires with anomalous nucleotide sharing. Sourced from immuneACCESS, this table was stored by TCRdb with only in-frame sequences that have V and J called. A share of the clones is absent; for the studies checked, an unresolved V gene accounts for under half, and the remainder has no known explanation. The V and J calls and clone size come from that table; D and trimming were worked out from the DNA. Within this sample are around 140,000 clones, with approximately 80% of them counted one time only. The top ten constitute over 1.2% of the sample.

Including the terminal cysteine and phenylalanine, the CDR3 comprises 14 residues. Only CDR3 DNA is held: 42 bases, read in frame from base 1. From a lookup of the germline V gene, CDR1 and CDR2 are MNHNS and SASEGT. The germline V and J ends show losses of 1 base and 5 bases respectively, and no gene match explains 3 bases of the junction. The sample holds one count of this clone. The clone's antigen remains unknown. Per-base qualities were not stored, and no clone one base away is much larger. The cohort consisted of 666 healthy bone marrow donors. All cohort members were sampled while nominally healthy, although unrecorded immune exposures were likely present. The donor tested CMV seronegative, placing the donor among the 350 or so seronegative members of the cohort. A peripheral blood sample was provided by each donor, and peripheral blood mononuclear cells were used for TCR beta sequencing. The Qiagen DNeasy Blood Extraction Kit was used to extract genomic DNA from the blood cell samples.

What the work shows at the level of the full study, not this receptor alone: When HLA alleles, especially DR and DQ, strongly co-occurred, attributing TCR associations to individual alleles was difficult. A later analysis found that most CMV-associated TCR beta chains appeared HLA-restricted, with HLA associations seemingly driven largely by CMV exposure. According to a later analysis, parvovirus B19, influenza, CMV and Epstein-Barr virus appeared linked to several top co-occurrence clusters. The cohort was sequenced for TCR beta chains only, and without alpha or paired-chain data the features that could be detected were limited. A later genetic analysis associated a missense DCLRE1C variant with V-gene and J-gene trimming of TCR beta chains, and an independent cohort replicated the association. The earlier analysis of about 600 of the donors excluded over 15 rarely observed V segments, including chromosome 9 orphons, because counts were too low. A cluster of highly shared sequence variants was judged likely to be a technical artifact of the sequencing pipeline. Immune exposure information for the cohort was limited to CMV serostatus. Linkage disequilibrium might explain the correlated functional status among segregating V segments, but an unknown experimental factor could not be ruled out. The classifier was reported to diagnose cytomegalovirus status with high specificity and sensitivity in both the original cohort and the validation cohort. A later genetic analysis reported fewer N-insertions in productive TCRs among donors in an Asian-associated ancestry cluster than the approximately 670-donor mean. An earlier analysis of around 600 of the donors showed that most TCR beta V segments appeared in productive rearrangements either about 87% or about 30% of the time, which broadly matched IMGT annotations. Because some donors lacked HLA typing at each locus, the association tests relied only on the typed subset. In vitro tests confirmed that a few of the cytomegalovirus-associated TCR beta chains recognize cytomegalovirus antigens. Specific HLA alleles were associated with roughly 16,000 TCR beta sequences at a false discovery rate of 0.05 in a later analysis. Some IMGT-functional V segments, including TRBV6-2 and TRBV6-3, could not be distinguished by the 87-base-pair reads and were therefore excluded. A further reported finding was that TCR beta sequences accurately predicted the HLA-A and HLA-B alleles for most subjects in the first cohort. The authors suggested that the approach could potentially be extended to other disease states and immunological phenotypes. A later analysis found that TCR association rates varied across HLA loci, with DRB1 alleles showing the most associated TCRs and HLA-C alleles the fewest. Most TCR sequences were seen in very few donors, while some public TCRs were found in many individuals. The presence/absence analyses assumed that sequencing depth was roughly uniform across donors, and that assumption may not be true. In a later analysis, HLA-associated TCR beta chains were found to be more clonally expanded and to have lower generation probabilities than equally common non-associated chains. In the study, around 150 TCR beta chains were listed as associated with cytomegalovirus.

This chain joins TRBV6-1 to TRBJ2-7, with 9 middle bases fitting TRBD1. This TCR was recovered from a female donor in good health and CMV-seronegative. Sequencing used PBMCs. The DNA sequence is TGTGCCAGCAGTGAAGTCGGGACAGGGAACGAGCAGTACTTC. Its translation is CASSEVGTGNEQYF.